This TCR beta chain was obtained from a study of T cells expressing NK-cell markers. TCRdb reanalyzed the 5' RACE reads and collapses them to one entry per CDR3 protein, without DNA. The listing contains about 170,000 distinct CDR3 sequences. Germline V lookup: CDR1 MNHEY, CDR2 SMNVEV (reference sequence). The CDR3 runs to 15 residues. The sequence was obtained from a man aged 18 to 69 in good health. This chain uses TRBV27 with TRBJ2-1; TCRdb returns TRBD2, unconfirmable since there is no DNA. Sequencing input: blood T cells: a sorted CD56 or NKG2C T cell subset, CD4+ or CD8+ T cells, or bulk PBMC T cells (not recorded which). The CDR3 loop reads CASSFGTSGGNEQFF.